This TCR beta chain was captured in a study of identical twins. Study conclusions and caveats: Analyses of zero insertions could be partly confounded by invariant MAIT and iNKT cells. Insertions were reduced in abundant cord blood beta clonotypes but not in memory repertoires.

This clonotype has a count of ten or more. Its specificity is not known. In TCRdb, the 5' RACE reads were re-called with MiXCR into one record per CDR3 protein. The sample records 650,000 to 750,000 distinct CDR3 sequences, 21% being singletons. The CDR3 spans 15 residues. Trimming removed 3 bases at V and 0 bases at J, with 8 bases between. Germline values: CDR1 SNHLY, CDR2 FYNNEI. This sample was also put to use in a study of T cells expressing NK-cell markers. That publication notes: According to the study, TCR beta repertoires originated from sorted CD3+CD56+NKG2C+, CD3+CD56+NKG2C- and CD3+CD56-NKG2C+ T cells. Among CD8+ T cells from roughly six donors, dominant NKG2C+ clonotypes accounted for roughly 1.0-7.0%.

The sample was PBMCs. The source of this sequence is a woman between 18 and 30 years old in good health. This chain joins TRBV2 and TRBJ1-4; D unclear. DNA for the CDR3: TGTGCCAGCAGTGATCTTGGCGCAACTAATGAAAAACTGTTTTTT. Translation gives CASSDLGATNEKLFF.